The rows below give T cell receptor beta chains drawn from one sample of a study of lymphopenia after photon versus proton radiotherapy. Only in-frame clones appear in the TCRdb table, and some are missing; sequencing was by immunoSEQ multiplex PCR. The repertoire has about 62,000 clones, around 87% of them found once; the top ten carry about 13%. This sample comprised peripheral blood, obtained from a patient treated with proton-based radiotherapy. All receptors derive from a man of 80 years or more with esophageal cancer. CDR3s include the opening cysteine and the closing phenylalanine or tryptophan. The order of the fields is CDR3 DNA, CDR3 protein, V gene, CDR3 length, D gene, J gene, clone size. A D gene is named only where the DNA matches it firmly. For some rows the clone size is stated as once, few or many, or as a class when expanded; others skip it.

CDR3 DNA: TGTGCCAGCAGCTTATCATCCCGACAGGGAGGTTTAGGGCAGTACTTC
CDR3 protein: CASSLSSRQGGLGQYF
V gene: TRBV7-2
CDR3 length: 16
D gene: NA
J gene: TRBJ2-7
clone size: NA

CDR3 DNA: TGCGCCAGCAGCCCGACCGACAGTCCCTATGGCTACACCTTC
CDR3 protein: CASSPTDSPYGYTF
V gene: TRBV4-1
CDR3 length: 14
D gene: NA
J gene: TRBJ1-2
clone size: NA

CDR3 DNA: TGTGCCAGCAGCTCCCTGACAGGGGGGGCCTACGAGCAGTACTTC
CDR3 protein: CASSSLTGGAYEQYF
V gene: TRBV14
CDR3 length: 15
D gene: TRBD1
J gene: TRBJ2-7
clone size: NA

CDR3 DNA: TGTGCCAGCAGCTTAGATCAGGTCCAGCCCCAGCATTTT
CDR3 protein: CASSLDQVQPQHF
V gene: TRBV7-8
CDR3 length: 13
D gene: NA
J gene: TRBJ1-5
clone size: NA

CDR3 DNA: TGCGCCAGCAGCTTGGCCGTTAACTATGGCTACACCTTC
CDR3 protein: CASSLAVNYGYTF
V gene: TRBV5-1
CDR3 length: 13
D gene: NA
J gene: TRBJ1-2
clone size: NA

CDR3 DNA: TGTGCCAGCAGCTGGGACAGGGGGGAGACCCAGTACTTC
CDR3 protein: CASSWDRGETQYF
V gene: TRBV5-6
CDR3 length: 13
D gene: TRBD1
J gene: TRBJ2-5
clone size: NA

CDR3 DNA: TGCAGCGGCGGCCGGGACCTGGGGACTGAAGCTTTCTTT
CDR3 protein: CSGGRDLGTEAFF
V gene: TRBV29-1
CDR3 length: 13
D gene: NA
J gene: TRBJ1-1
clone size: NA

CDR3 DNA: TGTGCCAGCAGCGAGCCCCCGGACCTAGCGGGGACGCAGTATTTT
CDR3 protein: CASSEPPDLAGTQYF
V gene: TRBV9
CDR3 length: 15
D gene: TRBD2
J gene: TRBJ2-3
clone size: NA

CDR3 DNA: TGTGCCAGCAGCTTAGGTTGGGATACACCCCTCCACTTT
CDR3 protein: CASSLGWDTPLHF
V gene: TRBV7-6
CDR3 length: 13
D gene: NA
J gene: TRBJ1-6
clone size: few

CDR3 DNA: TGTGCCAGCAGCGTAGCTCCCCCCAGCGGCAATGAGCAGTTCTTC
CDR3 protein: CASSVAPPSGNEQFF
V gene: TRBV9
CDR3 length: 15
D gene: NA
J gene: TRBJ2-1
clone size: NA

CDR3 DNA: TGTGCCAGCTCAACACAGGGGGGTCTTCAGGAGACCCAGTACTTC
CDR3 protein: CASSTQGGLQETQYF
V gene: TRBV18
CDR3 length: 15
D gene: TRBD1
J gene: TRBJ2-5
clone size: NA

CDR3 DNA: TGTGCCATCCGAGGGGGCGAGGGTCAGCCCCAGCATTTT
CDR3 protein: CAIRGGEGQPQHF
V gene: TRBV10-3
CDR3 length: 13
D gene: TRBD1
J gene: TRBJ1-5
clone size: NA

CDR3 DNA: TGTGCCAGCAACGAACAGGGGGCCTATAATTCACCCCTCCACTTT
CDR3 protein: CASNEQGAYNSPLHF
V gene: TRBV6-5
CDR3 length: 15
D gene: TRBD1
J gene: TRBJ1-6
clone size: NA

CDR3 DNA: TGTGCCAGCAGTCCTTCAGGGTCGGATACGCAGTATTTT
CDR3 protein: CASSPSGSDTQYF
V gene: TRBV6-5
CDR3 length: 13
D gene: NA
J gene: TRBJ2-3
clone size: NA

CDR3 DNA: TGTGCCAGCAGTTACAGTGGGGGTGGCTACACCTTC
CDR3 protein: CASSYSGGGYTF
V gene: TRBV6-5
CDR3 length: 12
D gene: NA
J gene: TRBJ1-2
clone size: NA

CDR3 DNA: TGTGCCAGCAGTCTCACAGGGAACACTGAAGCTTTCTTT
CDR3 protein: CASSLTGNTEAFF
V gene: TRBV27
CDR3 length: 13
D gene: NA
J gene: TRBJ1-1
clone size: NA

CDR3 DNA: TGTGCCATCTCCCCCGCGGGGGGCGAGCAGTACTTC
CDR3 protein: CAISPAGGEQYF
V gene: TRBV10-3
CDR3 length: 12
D gene: TRBD2
J gene: TRBJ2-7
clone size: NA

CDR3 DNA: TGTGCCAGTAGAGACAGATACACTGAAGCTTTCTTT
CDR3 protein: CASRDRYTEAFF
V gene: TRBV19
CDR3 length: 12
D gene: NA
J gene: TRBJ1-1
clone size: NA

CDR3 DNA: TGTGCCAGCAGCCCTCCTCCTACAAGGGTCGGGCGGTACGAGCAGTACTTC
CDR3 protein: CASSPPPTRVGRYEQYF
V gene: TRBV7-2
CDR3 length: 17
D gene: NA
J gene: TRBJ2-7
clone size: NA

CDR3 DNA: TGTGCCAGCAGTGACAGGCAGGGTAAACTGTTTTTT
CDR3 protein: CASSDRQGKLFF
V gene: TRBV6-4
CDR3 length: 12
D gene: NA
J gene: TRBJ1-4
clone size: NA

CDR3 DNA: TGTGCCAGCAGCTTGGCCAGGGGCTACGAGCAGTACTTC
CDR3 protein: CASSLARGYEQYF
V gene: TRBV5-6
CDR3 length: 13
D gene: NA
J gene: TRBJ2-7
clone size: NA

CDR3 DNA: TGTGCCAGCAGCTGGGACGGGCTGAACACTGAAGCTTTCTTT
CDR3 protein: CASSWDGLNTEAFF
V gene: TRBV11-2
CDR3 length: 14
D gene: NA
J gene: TRBJ1-1
clone size: NA

CDR3 DNA: TGTGCCAGCAGCTTGGGGACTAGCTCCTACGAGCAGTACTTC
CDR3 protein: CASSLGTSSYEQYF
V gene: TRBV5-5
CDR3 length: 14
D gene: TRBD2
J gene: TRBJ2-7
clone size: NA

CDR3 DNA: TGCAGCGTTGTTCTCTACGAGCAGTACTTC
CDR3 protein: CSVVLYEQYF
V gene: TRBV29-1
CDR3 length: 10
D gene: NA
J gene: TRBJ2-7
clone size: NA

CDR3 DNA: TGCGCCAGCAGACCCACGGGAACAGGCAATCAGCCCCAGCATTTT
CDR3 protein: CASRPTGTGNQPQHF
V gene: TRBV5-1
CDR3 length: 15
D gene: NA
J gene: TRBJ1-5
clone size: NA

CDR3 DNA: TGCGCCAGCAGCTTGGTTTCCAGGGGCGAGACAGATACGCAGTATTTT
CDR3 protein: CASSLVSRGETDTQYF
V gene: TRBV5-1
CDR3 length: 16
D gene: NA
J gene: TRBJ2-3
clone size: NA

CDR3 DNA: TGTGCCAGCAGACAGAGCTACGAGCAGTACTTC
CDR3 protein: CASRQSYEQYF
V gene: TRBV27
CDR3 length: 11
D gene: NA
J gene: TRBJ2-7
clone size: NA

CDR3 DNA: TGTGCCAGCAGCTCTAGGGACAGGAGCACAGATACGCAGTATTTT
CDR3 protein: CASSSRDRSTDTQYF
V gene: TRBV11-3
CDR3 length: 15
D gene: TRBD1
J gene: TRBJ2-3
clone size: NA

CDR3 DNA: TGTGCCAGCAGCTACCAGACAGGAAATGAGCAGTTCTTC
CDR3 protein: CASSYQTGNEQFF
V gene: TRBV7-2
CDR3 length: 13
D gene: NA
J gene: TRBJ2-1
clone size: NA

CDR3 DNA: TGTGCCAGCAGCTTAGGGTCCCGGGAGATCTACGAGCAGTACTTC
CDR3 protein: CASSLGSREIYEQYF
V gene: TRBV7-9
CDR3 length: 15
D gene: NA
J gene: TRBJ2-7
clone size: few

CDR3 DNA: TGCGCCAGCAGCTCCCGGGGTAATGAAAAACTGTTTTTT
CDR3 protein: CASSSRGNEKLFF
V gene: TRBV5-1
CDR3 length: 13
D gene: NA
J gene: TRBJ1-4
clone size: NA

CDR3 DNA: TGTGCCAGCAGCCAGATTACCGGGCCTAACCGCCCAGATACGCAGTATTTT
CDR3 protein: CASSQITGPNRPDTQYF
V gene: TRBV4-2
CDR3 length: 17
D gene: NA
J gene: TRBJ2-3
clone size: NA

CDR3 DNA: TGTGCCTGGACAGGGGCAGGGGGACAGCCCCAGCATTTT
CDR3 protein: CAWTGAGGQPQHF
V gene: TRBV30
CDR3 length: 13
D gene: TRBD1
J gene: TRBJ1-5
clone size: NA

CDR3 DNA: TGTGCCAGCAGCGGAGGGGCCTACGAGCAGTACTTC
CDR3 protein: CASSGGAYEQYF
V gene: TRBV7-9
CDR3 length: 12
D gene: NA
J gene: TRBJ2-7
clone size: NA

CDR3 DNA: TGTGCCAGCAGCTCCAGGGCAGCTCGGCCCGAGCAGTACTTC
CDR3 protein: CASSSRAARPEQYF
V gene: TRBV11-2
CDR3 length: 14
D gene: NA
J gene: TRBJ2-7
clone size: NA

CDR3 DNA: TGTGCCAGCAGCAAAGTTCTAACCCCCTTTCACGAGCAGTACTTC
CDR3 protein: CASSKVLTPFHEQYF
V gene: TRBV21-1
CDR3 length: 15
D gene: NA
J gene: TRBJ2-7
clone size: NA

CDR3 DNA: TGTGCCAGCTCACTCACTAGGAGCACAGATACGCAGTATTTT
CDR3 protein: CASSLTRSTDTQYF
V gene: TRBV18
CDR3 length: 14
D gene: NA
J gene: TRBJ2-3
clone size: NA

CDR3 DNA: TGTGCCAGCTCGCCCCAGGGGGTCGAAGGCGAGCAGTACTTC
CDR3 protein: CASSPQGVEGEQYF
V gene: TRBV18
CDR3 length: 14
D gene: TRBD1
J gene: TRBJ2-7
clone size: NA

CDR3 DNA: TGTGCCAGCAGCCAAGGGTGGGCTAATTCACCCCTCCACTTT
CDR3 protein: CASSQGWANSPLHF
V gene: TRBV14
CDR3 length: 14
D gene: NA
J gene: TRBJ1-6
clone size: few

CDR3 DNA: TGTGCCAGCAGCGCCAGGGATTACTCCTACAATGAGCAGTTCTTC
CDR3 protein: CASSARDYSYNEQFF
V gene: TRBV9
CDR3 length: 15
D gene: NA
J gene: TRBJ2-1
clone size: NA

CDR3 DNA: TGTGCCAGCAGCCCCGCCCCTACAATGCCGGATGGCTACACCTTC
CDR3 protein: CASSPAPTMPDGYTF
V gene: TRBV7-3
CDR3 length: 15
D gene: NA
J gene: TRBJ1-2
clone size: once

CDR3 DNA: TGTGCCAGCTCACCTTCCAGGGGGGCTGATGAAAAACTGTTTTTT
CDR3 protein: CASSPSRGADEKLFF
V gene: TRBV18
CDR3 length: 15
D gene: TRBD1
J gene: TRBJ1-4
clone size: few

CDR3 DNA: TGTGCCAGCAGGAGAGGGGTAACGCTGGATGAGCAGTTCTTC
CDR3 protein: CASRRGVTLDEQFF
V gene: TRBV11-2
CDR3 length: 14
D gene: NA
J gene: TRBJ2-1
clone size: NA

CDR3 DNA: TGTGCCAGCAGTGAAAGCGGACAGGGGGTAAATGAAAAACTGTTTTTT
CDR3 protein: CASSESGQGVNEKLFF
V gene: TRBV25-1
CDR3 length: 16
D gene: TRBD1
J gene: TRBJ1-4
clone size: NA

CDR3 DNA: TGTGCCAGTAGTCTCCGGACAGGGCCCTTGGACACCATATATTTT
CDR3 protein: CASSLRTGPLDTIYF
V gene: TRBV19
CDR3 length: 15
D gene: TRBD1
J gene: TRBJ1-3
clone size: few

CDR3 DNA: TGTGCCAGCAGCTTACACCCCGAGTTGGACGAGCAGTACTTC
CDR3 protein: CASSLHPELDEQYF
V gene: TRBV7-2
CDR3 length: 14
D gene: NA
J gene: TRBJ2-7
clone size: few

CDR3 DNA: TGCGCCAGCAGCTTGGGCTTAGGGGACAGGGTTTTAGAAGCTTTCTTT
CDR3 protein: CASSLGLGDRVLEAFF
V gene: TRBV5-1
CDR3 length: 16
D gene: TRBD1
J gene: TRBJ1-1
clone size: NA

CDR3 DNA: TGTGCCAGCAGCCCCCGGACAGGGGGCTCTACTGAAGCTTTCTTT
CDR3 protein: CASSPRTGGSTEAFF
V gene: TRBV4-2
CDR3 length: 15
D gene: TRBD1
J gene: TRBJ1-1
clone size: NA

CDR3 DNA: TGCGCCAGCAGCCTTGACAGTCCTAACTATGGCTACACCTTC
CDR3 protein: CASSLDSPNYGYTF
V gene: TRBV5-1
CDR3 length: 14
D gene: NA
J gene: TRBJ1-2
clone size: NA

CDR3 DNA: TGTGCCAGTACCTCGGGGGGCCTCTATGGCTACACCTTC
CDR3 protein: CASTSGGLYGYTF
V gene: TRBV19
CDR3 length: 13
D gene: NA
J gene: TRBJ1-2
clone size: NA

CDR3 DNA: TGTGCCAGCAGCCGTTACCGCACAGATACGCAGTATTTT
CDR3 protein: CASSRYRTDTQYF
V gene: TRBV5-8
CDR3 length: 13
D gene: NA
J gene: TRBJ2-3
clone size: NA

CDR3 DNA: TGTGCCAGCAGTGACCCCTCAGGGTCCGGGGCCAACGTCCTGACTTTC
CDR3 protein: CASSDPSGSGANVLTF
V gene: TRBV25-1
CDR3 length: 16
D gene: NA
J gene: TRBJ2-6
clone size: NA

CDR3 DNA: TGTGCCAGCAGCTCGGGACAGGGGACCCAGCCCCAGCATTTT
CDR3 protein: CASSSGQGTQPQHF
V gene: TRBV7-2
CDR3 length: 14
D gene: TRBD1
J gene: TRBJ1-5
clone size: NA